One T cell receptor beta chain is described in this entry. Its antigen remains unknown. The record originates from a study of cytomegalovirus exposure and HLA in healthy donors. Findings and limits, study-wide: Reports indicated that the classifier achieved high specificity and sensitivity in diagnosing cytomegalovirus status. Later analysis suggested links between common viral pathogens and several top significant clusters. The productive fraction for most TCR beta V segments was about 87% or about 30% in an earlier analysis.

PCR employed 60 Vbeta and 13 Jbeta primers. Repertoires were generated with immunoSEQ multiplex PCR, while TCRdb's copy carries only in-frame clones and drops some. The table lists about 200,000 clones, with about 1.1% in the top ten. Germline V lookup: CDR1 SGHRS, CDR2 YFSETQ. CDR3 size: 14 residues. V gave up 0 bases and J gave up 4 bases, with 10 bases separating them. This sequence originates from a girl aged 2 to 9 in good health and CMV-seropositive. Material for sequencing was PBMCs. The chain employs TRBV5-1 and TRBJ1-2; weak D call: TRBD1 (6 bases). The CDR3 nucleotides are TGCGCCAGCAGCTTGGAGGTAGGGGGCTATGGCTACACCTTC. It codes for CASSLEVGGYGYTF.